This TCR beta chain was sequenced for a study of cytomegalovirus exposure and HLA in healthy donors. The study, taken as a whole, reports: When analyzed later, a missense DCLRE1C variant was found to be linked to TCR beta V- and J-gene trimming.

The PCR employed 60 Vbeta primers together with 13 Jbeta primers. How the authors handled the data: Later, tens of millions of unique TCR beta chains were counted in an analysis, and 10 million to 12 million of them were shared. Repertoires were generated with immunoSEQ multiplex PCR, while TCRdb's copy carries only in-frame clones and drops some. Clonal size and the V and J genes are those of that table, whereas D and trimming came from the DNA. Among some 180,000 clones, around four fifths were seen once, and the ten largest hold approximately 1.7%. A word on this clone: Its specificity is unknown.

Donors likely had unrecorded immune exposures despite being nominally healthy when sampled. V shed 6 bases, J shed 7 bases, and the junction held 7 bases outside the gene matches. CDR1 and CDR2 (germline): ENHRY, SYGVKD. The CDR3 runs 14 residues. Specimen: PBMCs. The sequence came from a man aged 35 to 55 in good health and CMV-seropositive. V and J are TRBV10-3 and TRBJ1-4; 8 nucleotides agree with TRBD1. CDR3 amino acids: CAIRAGGFGEKLFF. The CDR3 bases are TGTGCCATCAGGGCAGGGGGCTTTGGTGAAAAACTGTTTTTT.